These 12 T cell receptor beta chains originate from one sample sequenced in a study of molecular identifiers for immune sequencing clone quantification. TCRdb re-called the PCR reads with MiXCR, one entry per CDR3 protein. The table lists about 630,000 distinct CDR3 sequences, less than 30% of them singletons. Material for sequencing was naive CD8+ T cells from blood, with Jurkat cell RNA spiked in. Subset here: FACS-sorted CD8+CD4-CCR7+CD45RA+ naive T cells. These receptors all stem from a human donor in good health. Some libraries in this study had Jurkat cell RNA spiked in.

This clonotype came up many times. V usage is TRBV5-1 and J usage is TRBJ2-5; 8 nucleotides align to TRBD1. The CDR3 is 15 residues long. Germline assignment: CDR1 SGHRS and CDR2 YFSETQ. V lost 4 bases and J lost 5; bases outside the gene matches: 10. The CDR3 loop reads CASSLWQGAGETQYF. The CDR3, as DNA: TGCGCCAGCAGCCTTTGGCAGGGGGCAGGGGAGACCCAGTACTTC.

The rearrangement joins TRBV9 to TRBJ1-4; D may be TRBD1 (5 bases). V was shortened by 3 bases and J by 7 bases, with 13 bases between the two germline ends. The CDR3 is made up of 14 amino acids. Germline V gene data show CDR1 as SGDLS and CDR2 as YYNGEE. CDR3 amino acids: CASSETAIREKLFF. As DNA, the CDR3 is TGTGCCAGCAGCGAGACAGCGATACGTGAAAAACTGTTTTTT.

This clonotype showed up just once. A much bigger clone sits one base away, suggesting this may be a read error. The genes are TRBV20-1 and TRBJ2-5; D might be TRBD2 (6 bases). This CDR3 region has 12 residues. With 3 bases removed from V and 9 bases from J, the gap between germline ends came to 14 bases. Germline CDR1 DFQATT, CDR2 SNEGSKA (reference sequence). CDR3 coding DNA: TGCAGTGCTAGTTCCGGGGGTGAGGCCCAGTACTTC. It specifies CSASSGGEAQYF.

As DNA, the CDR3 is TGTGCCAGCAGCTTAGGATGGTACACAGTAGCGTGCTCCTACAATGAGCAGTTCTTC. It yields the protein CASSLGWYTVACSYNEQFF. V gene TRBV7-6 combines with J gene TRBJ2-1; D might be TRBD2 (5 bases). V was cut by 1 base and J by 0 bases, with 19 bases left in between. Germline CDR1 and CDR2: SGHVS and FNYEAQ. The CDR3 sequence is 19 residues long.

At least ten counts were recorded for this clonotype. CDR3 sequence (DNA): TGTGCCACCAACGATAACTCCTACAATGAGCAGTTCTTC. Its protein is CATNDNSYNEQFF. The chain joins TRBV24-1 to TRBJ2-1; D remains unclear. V was cut by 8 bases and J by 0 bases, with 7 bases left in between. Germline V gives CDR1 KGHDR, CDR2 SFDVKD. CDR3 length: 13 residues.

As for this clonotype: Possible read error: a much larger clone is one base away. V usage is TRBV7-9 and J usage is TRBJ1-1; D is perhaps TRBD1 (5 bases). Germline CDR1 is SEHNR and CDR2 is FQNEAQ (reference sequence). Trimming removed 1 base from V and 0 bases from J, with 15 bases in between. CDR3 size: 17 residues. The CDR3 bases are TGTGCCAGCAGCTTAGGGTACGGGGGGACCTTGAACACTGAAGCTTTCTTT. It codes for CASSLGYGGTLNTEAFF.

This chain joins TRBV5-1 and TRBJ1-1, with D uncertain. This CDR3 comprises 14 residues. V lost 4 bases, J lost 0 bases, and 10 bases lay in between. CDR1 and CDR2 from the germline V gene are SGHRS and YFSETQ. The CDR3 bases are TGCGCCAGCAGCAATGTCCCAGTGAACACTGAAGCTTTCTTT. This encodes CASSNVPVNTEAFF.

This clonotype occurred many times. This chain uses TRBV28 with TRBJ2-7; D is undetermined. V was clipped by 6 bases and J by 1 base, with 19 bases between them. The CDR3 is 16 residues long. Looked up from germline, CDR1 is MDHEN and CDR2 is SYDVKM. The CDR3 DNA sequence: TGTGCCAGCAGGATCGAGCCCGAGACGGGTTCCTACGAGCAGTACTTC. Translated, it gives CASRIEPETGSYEQYF.

In this sample, this clonotype turned up a few times. V usage is TRBV19 and J usage is TRBJ1-1; 8 bases match TRBD1. J gave up 0 bases and V 5 bases, and 8 bases lay outside the gene matches. Germline V gene data show CDR1 as LNHDA and CDR2 as SQIVND (reference sequence). The CDR3 sequence is 16 residues long. CDR3 nucleotides: TGTGCCAGTAGTGGGACAGGCGGCTTCGTGAACACTGAAGCTTTCTTT. Translation: CASSGTGGFVNTEAFF.

With respect to this clonotype: A read error may be the cause here, since a much bigger clone is one base away. The chain uses TRBV9 and TRBJ2-3, with D unclear. In germline, CDR1 is SGDLS, CDR2 YYNGEE. The CDR3 has 16 residues. The CDR3 here is CASSVSQQSLEDTLYF. As DNA, the CDR3 is TGTGCCAGCAGCGTATCCCAACAGAGCCTCGAGGATACGCTGTATTTT.

The V gene is TRBV6-2 or TRBV6-3, the J gene TRBJ2-3, with 11 bases that match TRBD2. Germline CDR1 MNHEY, CDR2 SVGEGT. V dropped 0 bases and J dropped 6; count of bases not matched to a gene: 5. CDR3 size: 16 residues. CDR3 residues: CASSYSLAGGADTQYF. CDR3 DNA sequence: TGTGCCAGCAGTTACTCCTTAGCGGGGGGGGCCGATACGCAGTATTTT.

At least ten counts were recorded for this clonotype. This chain uses TRBV4-3 with TRBJ2-7; 10 nucleotides align to TRBD1. Looked up from germline, CDR1 is LGHNA and CDR2 is YSLEER. Trimming took 1 base from V and 7 from J; bases not matched to a gene: 13. This CDR3 is 17 amino acids long. As DNA, the CDR3 is TGCGCCAGCAGCCAAGTCCATGGGGGACAGGGGCAAGAGGAGCAGTACTTC. Translation gives CASSQVHGGQGQEEQYF.